The clone carrying this T cell receptor beta chain was found a few times. What it recognizes is unknown. This entry comes from a study of shared clonotypes between healthy human individuals. Study-wide background: The donors, two women and three men, were aged 18 to 49. The study's findings and limits: The diversity represented, both genetic and in exposure history, was limited by few donors.

At a deep level, the assay was run. The authors split each subset's genomic DNA evenly across several immunoSEQ plates. The table came from immunoSEQ multiplex PCR; TCRdb's copy has only in-frame clones and leaves some out. The repertoire includes about 490,000 clones, about 80% of them detected once, and approximately 12% sits in the top ten. Germline CDR1 is MDHEN and CDR2 is SYDVKM. V trimming: 6 bases; J trimming: 5 bases; junction bases outside the gene matches: 11. The CDR3 runs to 16 residues. Material for sequencing was PBMCs. This receptor was obtained from a woman aged 40 to 50 in good health. Some clones in this sample may be carry-over from other donors' samples. V gene TRBV28 combines with J gene TRBJ2-1, with 9 bases that match TRBD1. The DNA for the CDR3 is TGTGCCAGCAGAAAGGCCGGGACAGGGAAAAACAATGAGCAGTTCTTC. Translation: CASRKAGTGKNNEQFF.